In this sample, the clone carrying this T cell receptor beta chain turned up a few times. The target antigen is unknown. The data originate from a study of blood T cells in healthy people across ages. Study results and limitations: Diversity was estimated from one million T cells, and these estimates were considered underestimates. Significant beta diversity loss was already apparent by age 40, declining roughly linearly. Higher diversity and more naive CD4+ cells were features of long-lived donors, compared to aged donors.

The junction had 4 bases not matched to a gene; V was cut back by 1 base and J by 5 bases. Germline V CDR1 and CDR2: LGHNT, FRNRAP. The CDR3 extends over 15 amino acids. Using a J-beta primer mix together with a sample-barcoded 5' primer, a second PCR was run for roughly 7 to 11 cycles. One entry per CDR3 protein results from TCRdb running MiXCR on the 5' RACE reads. The table includes 1.4 million or so distinct CDR3 sequences, roughly 43% detected once. The receptor's source is a woman under 30 in good health. The V call is TRBV12-5, the J call TRBJ1-5; 8 nucleotides match TRBD1. Sequences were obtained from blood. CDR3 protein: CASGLGQGAYQPQHF. DNA of the CDR3: TGTGCTAGTGGTTTGGGGCAGGGGGCCTATCAGCCCCAGCATTTT.